The 12 T cell receptor beta chains given below trace back to one sample, sequenced in a study of CD8+ T cells in alopecia areata. Treatment described: oral pan-JAK inhibitor, 5-10 mg twice daily. TCR sequencing used cDNA made by reverse transcription of extracted RNA. The assay was immunoSEQ multiplex PCR, and TCRdb's table has in-frame clones only and misses some. The sample consists of under 200,000 clones, roughly 65% of them appearing once. The specimen was CD4+ T cells sorted from blood, collected at week 4, from a patient treated with tofacitinib. The receptor set was obtained from a human donor with alopecia areata.

This chain connects TRBV30 to TRBJ1-3; D perhaps matches TRBD1 (6 bases). Germline V lookup: CDR1 GTSNPN, CDR2 SVGIG (reference sequence). CDR3 size: 13 residues. Trimming stripped 4 bases from V and 2 bases from J, with 9 bases between. In DNA form, the CDR3 reads TGTGCCTGGAACAGGGTCGCTGGAAACACCATATATTTT. It codes for CAWNRVAGNTIYF.

CDR3 nucleotide sequence: TGCGCCAGCAGCTCCAGCCACGCGGACGAGCAGTACTTC. Its protein product is CASSSSHADEQYF. The J gene is TRBJ2-7, the V gene TRBV5-1; D gene ambiguous. CDR1 and CDR2 from the germline V gene are SGHRS and YFSETQ. V was pared by 3 bases and J by 5 bases, with 12 bases between. The CDR3 consists of 13 residues.

The CDR3 DNA follows: TGTGCCAGCATCCGTGGCAGGGGGTACCAAGAGACCCAGTACTTC. It specifies CASIRGRGYQETQYF. The chain employs TRBV6-5 and TRBJ2-5; 7 bases match TRBD1. The J segment lost 0 bases and the V segment lost 7 bases, leaving 8 bases of the junction unmatched. This CDR3 is 15 amino acids long. Germline V gives CDR1 MNHEY, CDR2 SVGAGI.

This clone was observed a few times. The V call is TRBV29-1, the J call TRBJ2-3; unclear D gene. Germline V lookup: CDR1 SQVTM, CDR2 ANQGSEA. The V and J ends lost 1 base and 7 bases respectively, with 3 bases between them. The length of the CDR3 is 10 residues. In DNA form, the CDR3 reads TGCAGCGTTGAAGGGAATACGCAGTATTTT. This encodes CSVEGNTQYF.

The CDR3: CASSQDGKAGDGTQYF. The CDR3 DNA reads as TGCGCCAGCAGCCAAGATGGGAAAGCGGGGGACGGGACCCAGTACTTC. This chain connects TRBV4-3 to TRBJ2-5; TRBD2 matches 8 bases. Germline trimming cut 0 bases from V and 7 bases from J; bases unmatched to any gene: 10. The germline V gene has CDR1 LGHNA and CDR2 YSLEER. The CDR3 covers 16 residues.

The rearrangement joins TRBV2 to TRBJ1-6; D is unresolved. V lost 5 bases and J 10 bases, leaving 9 bases between the germline ends. This CDR3 is built from 12 residues. Germline V gene lookup returns CDR1 SNHLY and CDR2 FYNNEI. As DNA, the CDR3 is TGTGCCAGCAGTACACTGGAGTCACCCCTCCACTTT. It yields the protein CASSTLESPLHF.

The chain uses TRBV29-1 and TRBJ1-1, with D possibly TRBD1 on 5 matching bases. Germline CDR1 reads SQVTM; CDR2 reads ANQGSEA. The CDR3 contains 11 residues. V was pared by 6 bases and J by 5 bases, with 10 bases between. CDR3 in amino acids: CSVAGSTEAFF. CDR3 in DNA: TGCAGCGTCGCAGGGTCGACTGAAGCTTTCTTT.

CDR3: CASSYSPNSYEQYF. Here the CDR3 DNA reads TGTGCCAGCAGTTACTCCCCAAACAGCTACGAGCAGTACTTC. The chain couples TRBV6-5 to TRBJ2-7; D gene unclear. Trimming cost V 0 bases and J 3 bases, with 9 bases left between them. CDR1 is MNHEY, CDR2 SVGAGI, per germline. The CDR3 length is 14 residues.

The rearrangement joins TRBV29-1 to TRBJ2-1; 10 bases are shared with TRBD1. The V segment lost 4 bases and the J segment 4 bases; nucleotides outside the gene matches: 4. Germline V gives CDR1 SQVTM, CDR2 ANQGSEA. The CDR3 has 14 amino acids. CDR3 in DNA: TGCAGCGTTGGGACAGGGGGAGTTTACAATGAGCAGTTCTTC. Translated, it gives CSVGTGGVYNEQFF.

The rearrangement joins TRBV25-1 to TRBJ1-6, with D maybe TRBD1 (6 bases). Trimming took 6 bases from V and 13 from J, leaving 13 bases between them. CDR3 size: 12 residues. CDR1 MGHDK and CDR2 SYGVNS come from the germline V gene. CDR3: CASREGTRPLHF. The DNA for the CDR3 is TGTGCCAGCAGAGAGGGGACAAGGCCCCTCCACTTT.

The CDR3 loop is CSVEDRQGGGYTF. CDR3 nucleotide sequence: TGCAGCGTTGAAGATCGGCAGGGCGGCGGCTACACCTTC. V gene TRBV29-1 combines with J gene TRBJ1-2; D might be TRBD1 (5 bases). Germline V gives CDR1 SQVTM, CDR2 ANQGSEA. The V end lost 0 bases, the J end lost 8 bases, and 13 bases lay between the germline ends. CDR3 length: 13 amino acids. Variable domain in full (rest from reference TRBV29-1 and TRBJ1-2): SAVISQKPSRDICQRGTSLTIQCQVDSQVTMMFWYRQQPGQSLTLIATANQGSEATYESGFVIDKFPISRPNLTFSTLTVSNMSPEDSSIYLCSVEDRQGGGYTFGSGTRLTVV.

This clone was picked up a small number of times. This chain connects TRBV6-5 to TRBJ2-3, with D tentatively TRBD1 (6 bases). V was cut by 5 bases and J by 6 bases, with 15 bases left in between. Per germline, CDR1 MNHEY and CDR2 SVGAGI. The CDR3 extends over 14 amino acids. The CDR3 loop is CASSQGQSADTQYF. The CDR3 nucleotides read TGTGCCAGCAGTCAAGGACAGAGTGCCGATACGCAGTATTTT.